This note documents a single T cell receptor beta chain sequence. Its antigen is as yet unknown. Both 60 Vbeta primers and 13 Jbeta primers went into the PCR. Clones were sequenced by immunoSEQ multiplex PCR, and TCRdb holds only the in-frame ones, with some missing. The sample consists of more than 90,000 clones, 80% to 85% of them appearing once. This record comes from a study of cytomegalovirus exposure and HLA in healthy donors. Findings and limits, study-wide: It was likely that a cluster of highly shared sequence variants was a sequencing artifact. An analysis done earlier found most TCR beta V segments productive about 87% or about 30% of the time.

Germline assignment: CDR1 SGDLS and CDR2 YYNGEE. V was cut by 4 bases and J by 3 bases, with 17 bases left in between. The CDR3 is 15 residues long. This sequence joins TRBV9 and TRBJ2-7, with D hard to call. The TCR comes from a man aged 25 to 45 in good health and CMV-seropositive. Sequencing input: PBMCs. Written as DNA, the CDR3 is TGTGCCAGCAGCCCCAACTCGGCAGGCTTCTACGAGCAGTACTTC. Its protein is CASSPNSAGFYEQYF.